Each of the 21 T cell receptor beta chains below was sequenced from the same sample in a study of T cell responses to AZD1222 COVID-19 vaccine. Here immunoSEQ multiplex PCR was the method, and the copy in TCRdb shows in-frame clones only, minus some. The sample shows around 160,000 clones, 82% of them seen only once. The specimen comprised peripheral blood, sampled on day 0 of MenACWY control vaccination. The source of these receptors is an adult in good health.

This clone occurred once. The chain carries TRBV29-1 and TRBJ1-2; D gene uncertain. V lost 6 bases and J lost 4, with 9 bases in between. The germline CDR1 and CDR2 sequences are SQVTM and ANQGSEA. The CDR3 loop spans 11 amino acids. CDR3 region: CSVRLSYGYTF. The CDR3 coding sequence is TGCAGCGTGCGACTGAGCTATGGCTACACCTTC.

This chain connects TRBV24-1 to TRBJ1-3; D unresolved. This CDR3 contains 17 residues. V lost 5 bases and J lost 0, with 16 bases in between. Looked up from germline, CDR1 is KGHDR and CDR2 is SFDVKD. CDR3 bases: TGTGCCACCAGTGCCCAGAGGGTGCCCCTCTCTGGAAACACCATATATTTT. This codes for CATSAQRVPLSGNTIYF.

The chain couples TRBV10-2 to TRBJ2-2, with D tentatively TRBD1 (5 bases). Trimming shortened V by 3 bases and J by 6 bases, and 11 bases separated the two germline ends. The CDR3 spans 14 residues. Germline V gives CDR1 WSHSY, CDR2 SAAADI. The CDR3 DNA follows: TGCGCCAGCAGTGAATCCAGGGCTTCCGGGGAGCTGTTTTTT. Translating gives CASSESRASGELFF.

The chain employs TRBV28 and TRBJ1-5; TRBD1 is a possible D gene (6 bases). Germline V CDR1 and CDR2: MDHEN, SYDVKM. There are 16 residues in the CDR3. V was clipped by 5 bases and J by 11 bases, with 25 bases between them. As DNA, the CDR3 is TGTGCCAGCAGTCTATCACCGCCCCGACCGGGACAAACCCAGCATTTT. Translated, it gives CASSLSPPRPGQTQHF.

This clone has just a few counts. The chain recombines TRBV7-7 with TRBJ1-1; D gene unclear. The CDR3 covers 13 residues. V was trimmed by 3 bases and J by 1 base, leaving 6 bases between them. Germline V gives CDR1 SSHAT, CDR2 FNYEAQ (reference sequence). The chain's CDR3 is CASSFAWNTEAFF. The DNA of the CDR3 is TGTGCCAGCAGCTTCGCTTGGAACACTGAAGCTTTCTTT.

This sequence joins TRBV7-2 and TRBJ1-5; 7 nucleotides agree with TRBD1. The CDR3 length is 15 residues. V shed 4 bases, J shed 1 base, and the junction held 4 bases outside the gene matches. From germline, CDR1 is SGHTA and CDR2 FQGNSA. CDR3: CASSSMTGSNQPQHF. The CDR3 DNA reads TGTGCCAGCAGCTCAATGACAGGGAGCAATCAGCCCCAGCATTTT.

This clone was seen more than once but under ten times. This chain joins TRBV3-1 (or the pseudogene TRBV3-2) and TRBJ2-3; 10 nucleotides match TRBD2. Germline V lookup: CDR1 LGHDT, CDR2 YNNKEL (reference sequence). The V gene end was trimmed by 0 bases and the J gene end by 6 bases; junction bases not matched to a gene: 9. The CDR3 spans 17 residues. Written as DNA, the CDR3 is TGTGCCAGCAGCCAAGAAGCCCTAGCGGGGGCCCGGGATACGCAGTATTTT. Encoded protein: CASSQEALAGARDTQYF.

DNA of the CDR3: TGTGCCACCAGCAGAGATAAGGGACCCGGCGGCTACACCTTC. It encodes CATSRDKGPGGYTF. The chain employs TRBV15 and TRBJ1-2, with D possibly TRBD1 on 5 matching bases. In germline, CDR1 is LNHNV, CDR2 YYDKDF (reference sequence). The CDR3 length is 14 residues. Trimming stripped 0 bases from V and 8 bases from J, with 13 bases between.

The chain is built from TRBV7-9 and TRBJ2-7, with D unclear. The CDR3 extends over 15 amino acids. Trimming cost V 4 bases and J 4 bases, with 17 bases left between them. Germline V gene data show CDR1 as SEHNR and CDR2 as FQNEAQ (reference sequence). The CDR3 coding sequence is TGTGCCAGCAGCTCTGGCGATGGCAGACTTTACGAGCAGTACGTC. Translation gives CASSSGDGRLYEQYV.

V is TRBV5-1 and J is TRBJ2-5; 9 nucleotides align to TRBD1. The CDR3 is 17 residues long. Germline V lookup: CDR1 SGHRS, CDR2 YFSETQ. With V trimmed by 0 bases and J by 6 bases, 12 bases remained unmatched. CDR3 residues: CASSLGMLGQGIQTQYF. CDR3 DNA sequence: TGCGCCAGCAGCTTGGGTATGTTGGGACAGGGAATCCAGACCCAGTACTTC.

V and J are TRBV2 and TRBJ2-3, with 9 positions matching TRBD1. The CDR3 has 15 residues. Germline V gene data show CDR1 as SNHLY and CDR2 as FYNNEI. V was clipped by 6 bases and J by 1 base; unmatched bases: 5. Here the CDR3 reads CASSPDRGRTDTQYF. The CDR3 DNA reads TGTGCCAGCAGCCCGGACAGGGGACGCACAGATACGCAGTATTTT.

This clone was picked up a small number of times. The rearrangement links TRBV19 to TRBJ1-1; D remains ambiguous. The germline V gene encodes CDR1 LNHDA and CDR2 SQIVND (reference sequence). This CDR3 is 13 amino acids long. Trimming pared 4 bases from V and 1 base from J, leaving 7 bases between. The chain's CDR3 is CASSSQRNTEAFF. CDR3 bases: TGTGCCAGTAGTAGTCAACGGAACACTGAAGCTTTCTTT.

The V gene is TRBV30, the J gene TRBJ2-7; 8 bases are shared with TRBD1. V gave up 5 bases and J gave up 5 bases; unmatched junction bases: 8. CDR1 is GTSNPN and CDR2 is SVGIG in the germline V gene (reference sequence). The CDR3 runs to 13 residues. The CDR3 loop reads CAWSQTGDHEQYV. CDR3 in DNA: TGTGCCTGGTCCCAGACAGGGGACCACGAGCAGTACGTC.

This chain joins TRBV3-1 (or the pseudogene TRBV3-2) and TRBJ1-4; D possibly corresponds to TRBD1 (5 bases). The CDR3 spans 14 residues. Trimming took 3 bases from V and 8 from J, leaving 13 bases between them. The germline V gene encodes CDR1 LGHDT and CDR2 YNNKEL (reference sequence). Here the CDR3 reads CASSHREGGEKLFF. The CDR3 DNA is TGTGCCAGCAGCCACAGGGAGGGTGGAGAAAAACTGTTTTTT.

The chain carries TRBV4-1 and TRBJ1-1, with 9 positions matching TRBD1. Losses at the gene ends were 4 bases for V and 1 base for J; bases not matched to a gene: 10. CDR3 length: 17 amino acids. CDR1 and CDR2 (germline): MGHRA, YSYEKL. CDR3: CASSLSTPDRGNTEAFF. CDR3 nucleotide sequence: TGCGCCAGCAGCCTATCTACACCGGACAGGGGGAACACTGAAGCTTTCTTT.

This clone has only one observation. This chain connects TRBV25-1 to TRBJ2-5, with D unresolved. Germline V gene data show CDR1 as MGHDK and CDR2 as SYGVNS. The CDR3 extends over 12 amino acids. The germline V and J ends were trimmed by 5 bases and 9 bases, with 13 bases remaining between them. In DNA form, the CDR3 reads TGTGCCAGCAGTCTCCTCTTCGGTCCCCAGTACTTC. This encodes CASSLLFGPQYF.

The CDR3: CASSSLNLETQYF. The CDR3 DNA sequence: TGTGCCAGCAGTTCGCTTAACTTAGAGACGCAGTATTTT. This chain joins TRBV28 and TRBJ2-3; no reliable D call. Trimming left V 4 bases short and J 9 bases short, with 14 bases between. This CDR3 contains 13 residues. Germline lookup yields CDR1 MDHEN and CDR2 SYDVKM.

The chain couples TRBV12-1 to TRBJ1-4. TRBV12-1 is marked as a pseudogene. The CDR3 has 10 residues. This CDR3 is CASSFEKLFF. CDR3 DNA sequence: TGTGCCAGCAGCTTTGAAAAACTGTTTTTT.

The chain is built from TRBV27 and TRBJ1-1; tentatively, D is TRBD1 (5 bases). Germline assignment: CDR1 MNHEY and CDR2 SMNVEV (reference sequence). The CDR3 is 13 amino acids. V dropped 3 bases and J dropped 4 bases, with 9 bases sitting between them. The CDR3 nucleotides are TGTGCCAGCAGTTTGGGGGGAAGCACTGAAGCTTTCTTT. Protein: CASSLGGSTEAFF.

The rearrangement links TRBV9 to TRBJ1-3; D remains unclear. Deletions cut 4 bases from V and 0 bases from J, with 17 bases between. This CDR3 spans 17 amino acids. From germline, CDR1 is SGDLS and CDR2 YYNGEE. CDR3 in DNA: TGTGCCAGCAGCTCCCATAGAGTCACGAGCTCTGGAAACACCATATATTTT. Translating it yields CASSSHRVTSSGNTIYF.

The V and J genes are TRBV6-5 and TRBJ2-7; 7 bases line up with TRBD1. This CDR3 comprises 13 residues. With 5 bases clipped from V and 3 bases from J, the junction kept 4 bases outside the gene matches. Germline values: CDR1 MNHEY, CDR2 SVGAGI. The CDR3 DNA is TGTGCCAGCAGTCGACGACAGGGCTACGAGCAGTACGTC. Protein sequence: CASSRRQGYEQYV.